This T cell receptor (beta chain) was identified in a study of cytomegalovirus exposure and HLA in healthy donors. Regarding the study as a whole: Among the sequence variants, a highly shared cluster was likely an artifact of sequencing.

In the PCR, 60 Vbeta and 13 Jbeta primers were used. Assay: immunoSEQ multiplex PCR; the TCRdb copy retains only in-frame clones and omits some. The data hold around 150,000 clones, with roughly 84% observed a single time. From germline, CDR1 is SGHNT and CDR2 YENEEA. Trimming shortened V by 1 base and J by 7 bases, and 10 bases separated the two germline ends. The CDR3 has 13 residues. Concerning this clone: Its antigen is unidentified.

The sample consisted of PBMCs. The rearrangement links TRBV11-3 to TRBJ1-2; possibly TRBD1 for D (6 bases). The TCR was taken from a man younger than 30 in good health and CMV-seropositive. CDR3 nucleotide sequence: TGTGCCAGCAGCTTAGTAGGGGGATCTGGCTACACCTTC. Amino acids: CASSLVGGSGYTF.